One and the same sample provided the 20 T cell receptor beta chains below, sequenced in a study of blood T cell repertoires in COVID-19. Using immunoSEQ multiplex PCR, the repertoire was profiled, and TCRdb retains in-frame clones only, with some absent. Among fewer than 450,000 clones, around 90% were seen once, and the ten largest hold roughly 2%. Input material: PBMCs or T cells enriched from blood (not recorded which). The receptors here all came from a woman between 35 and 50 years old with acute COVID-19.

The rearrangement links TRBV6-5 to TRBJ1-1; D is undetermined. The germline V gene encodes CDR1 MNHEY and CDR2 SVGAGI. The V end lost 2 bases, the J end lost 5 bases, and 9 bases lay between the germline ends. This CDR3 spans 13 amino acids. This CDR3 is CASSYDLETEAFF. CDR3 bases: TGTGCCAGCAGTTACGATTTGGAGACTGAAGCTTTCTTT.

The chain is built from TRBV27 and TRBJ1-2, with TRBD1 matching over 8 bases. The CDR3 is made up of 13 amino acids. Germline CDR1 is MNHEY and CDR2 is SMNVEV (reference sequence). V lost 5 bases to trimming and J lost 5 bases; unmatched junction nucleotides: 4. CDR3 residues: CASSRGQGYGYTF. In DNA form, the CDR3 reads TGTGCCAGCAGTCGCGGACAGGGATATGGCTACACCTTC.

The chain links TRBV9 to TRBJ1-1; TRBD1 might be the D (5 bases). V was clipped by 0 bases and J by 3 bases, with 15 bases between them. The V gene's germline CDR1 is SGDLS and CDR2 YYNGEE. The CDR3 contains 16 residues. The CDR3, as DNA: TGTGCCAGCAGCGTAGGAAAGGGGTTTTTCGACACTGAAGCTTTCTTT. Amino acid sequence: CASSVGKGFFDTEAFF.

The chain is built from TRBV2 and TRBJ1-5; 8 nucleotides line up with TRBD1. V dropped 6 bases and J dropped 7; count of bases not matched to a gene: 14. Germline CDR1 reads SNHLY; CDR2 reads FYNNEI. The CDR3 covers 16 residues. CDR3 bases: TGTGCCAGCAGCCCTGGACCGGACAGGGCGCGGCAGCCCCAGCATTTT. Translating gives CASSPGPDRARQPQHF.

The CDR3 region has the DNA TGTGCCAGCAGCTTAGGCAGAGGGGAAGCTTTCTTT. Protein product: CASSLGRGEAFF. V gene TRBV7-9 combines with J gene TRBJ1-1; D is unresolved. Germline loops: CDR1 SEHNR, CDR2 FQNEAQ (reference sequence). With 1 base removed from V and 8 bases from J, the gap between germline ends came to 8 bases. The CDR3 is 12 residues long.

The J gene is TRBJ2-1, the V gene TRBV11-2; TRBD2 aligns across 11 bases. V gave up 5 bases and J gave up 2 bases; unmatched junction bases: 2. The CDR3 is 15 amino acids. CDR1 and CDR2 (germline): SGHAT, FQNNGV. CDR3 DNA: TGTGCCAGCAGCAATAGCGGGGGGGCCTACAATGAGCAGTTCTTC. Amino acids: CASSNSGGAYNEQFF.

The chain is built from TRBV9 and TRBJ2-2, with D tentatively TRBD1 (6 bases). Germline lookup yields CDR1 SGDLS and CDR2 YYNGEE. This CDR3 is 15 amino acids long. V was pared by 4 bases and J by 2 bases, with 12 bases between. CDR3 bases: TGTGCCAGCAGCCTCACAGGGTATAACACCGGGGAGCTGTTTTTT. Amino acids: CASSLTGYNTGELFF.

The rearrangement links TRBV5-5 to TRBJ1-2; a possible D gene is TRBD1 (6 bases). The CDR3 length is 14 residues. V was pared by 0 bases and J by 6 bases, with 12 bases between. Per germline, CDR1 SGHKS and CDR2 YYEKEE (reference sequence). The CDR3, as DNA: TGTGCCAGCAGCTTGGTCCTACAGGGCCATGGCTACACCTTC. Amino acid sequence: CASSLVLQGHGYTF.

The V gene is TRBV18, the J gene TRBJ2-3; 12 bases are shared with TRBD1. Germline assignment: CDR1 KGHSH and CDR2 LQKENI. With 8 bases clipped from V and 4 bases from J, the junction kept 10 bases outside the gene matches. This CDR3 contains 16 residues. The CDR3 sequence: CASQKIGTGGPDTQYF. The CDR3 DNA reads as TGTGCCAGCCAGAAGATCGGGACAGGGGGCCCAGATACGCAGTATTTT. Variable domain in full (rest from reference TRBV18 and TRBJ2-3): NAGVMQNPRHLVRRRGQEARLRCSPMKGHSHVYWYRQLPEEGLKFMVYLQKENIIDESGMPKERFSAEFPKEGPSILRIQQVVRGDSAAYFCASQKIGTGGPDTQYFGPGTRLTVL.

The rearrangement links TRBV9 to TRBJ2-1; 7 bases are a match to TRBD2. Germline loops: CDR1 SGDLS, CDR2 YYNGEE. After removal of 3 bases from V and 8 bases from J, the junction contained 17 bases not matched to a gene. The CDR3 has 17 amino acids. The CDR3 region has the DNA TGTGCCAGCAGCGAACCGACGGGGGGTACTGCTGGGGATGAGCAGTTCTTC. It codes for CASSEPTGGTAGDEQFF.

This chain joins TRBV24-1 and TRBJ1-2; 10 bases are a match to TRBD1. CDR1 and CDR2 from the germline V gene are KGHDR and SFDVKD. J gave up 2 bases and V 3 bases, and 5 bases lay outside the gene matches. The CDR3 has 16 amino acids. The CDR3 loop is CATSDGTGEANYGYTF. DNA of the CDR3: TGTGCCACCAGTGATGGGACAGGGGAGGCAAACTATGGCTACACCTTC.

The gene calls are TRBV3-1 (or the pseudogene TRBV3-2) and TRBJ2-5; TRBD2 matches 7 bases. This CDR3 has 17 residues. Germline lookup yields CDR1 LGHDT and CDR2 YNNKEL (reference sequence). The trim removed 0 bases at V and 0 bases at J, leaving 7 bases unmatched. The CDR3 DNA sequence: TGTGCCAGCAGCCAAGATCGATGGGGGGGGTACCAAGAGACCCAGTACTTC. Translating gives CASSQDRWGGYQETQYF.

The chain carries TRBV11-2 and TRBJ2-1; TRBD1 agrees at 12 bases. The CDR3 contains 15 residues. Germline V gene sequence: CDR1 SGHAT, CDR2 FQNNGV. V lost 5 bases, J lost 8 bases, and 7 bases stayed unmatched. CDR3 loop: CASSPGQGALDEQFF. Here the CDR3 DNA reads TGTGCCAGCAGCCCGGGACAGGGGGCGCTGGATGAGCAGTTCTTC.

The J gene is TRBJ1-2, the V gene TRBV15; D uncertain. The CDR3 loop spans 13 amino acids. V shed 0 bases and J shed 8 bases, with 10 bases lying between them. Germline V gene data show CDR1 as LNHNV and CDR2 as YYDKDF (reference sequence). In DNA form, the CDR3 reads TGTGCCACCAGCAGAGATTCCGCTGGCGGCTACACCTTC. This encodes CATSRDSAGGYTF.

The gene calls are TRBV2 and TRBJ2-5; 11 nucleotides agree with TRBD2. The CDR3 spans 14 residues. Germline assignment: CDR1 SNHLY and CDR2 FYNNEI. V was pared by 7 bases and J by 4 bases, with 5 bases of the junction left unmatched. CDR3 DNA: TGTGCCAGCACCCAACTAGCGGGGGTAGAGACCCAGTACTTC. This encodes CASTQLAGVETQYF.

V usage is TRBV15 and J usage is TRBJ1-5; D ambiguous. This CDR3 has 17 residues. The V end was cut by 0 bases, the J end by 0 bases, with 12 bases between. CDR1 is LNHNV and CDR2 is YYDKDF in the germline V gene (reference sequence). The CDR3 is CATSRDRGAYSNQPQHF. The CDR3 DNA reads as TGTGCCACCAGCAGAGATCGGGGTGCCTATAGCAATCAGCCCCAGCATTTT. Variable domain in full (rest from reference TRBV15 and TRBJ1-5): DAMVIQNPRYQVTQFGKPVTLSCSQTLNHNVMYWYQQKSSQAPKLLFHYYDKDFNNEADTPDNFQSRRPNTSFCFLDIRSPGLGDTAMYLCATSRDRGAYSNQPQHFGDGTRLSIL.

The sample holds a few counts of this clone. The chain links TRBV5-1 to TRBJ2-6; no clear D. The germline V and J ends were trimmed by 0 bases and 0 bases, with 10 bases remaining between them. The CDR3 is made up of 17 amino acids. Germline V gene lookup returns CDR1 SGHRS and CDR2 YFSETQ. The CDR3 protein is CASSLAPPTSGANVLTF. The CDR3 nucleotides are TGCGCCAGCAGCTTGGCACCCCCTACCTCTGGGGCCAACGTCCTGACTTTC.

DNA of the CDR3: TGCGCCAGCAGCTTGGGGGGGCCCCATCAGCCCCAGCATTTT. It codes for CASSLGGPHQPQHF. This chain uses TRBV5-1 with TRBJ1-5; D perhaps matches TRBD1 (6 bases). The V end lost 0 bases, the J end lost 5 bases, and 9 bases lay between the germline ends. The CDR3 length is 14 residues. In germline, CDR1 is SGHRS, CDR2 YFSETQ.

The DNA of the CDR3 is TGTGCCTGGAGTCCCCCCCGGGGTACCGGGGAGCTGTTTTTT. Protein sequence: CAWSPPRGTGELFF. This chain links TRBV30 with TRBJ2-2, with a weak D call TRBD2 (5 bases). V was pared by 2 bases and J by 5 bases, with 12 bases between. The CDR3 sequence is 14 residues long. Germline lookup yields CDR1 GTSNPN and CDR2 SVGIG (reference sequence).

The V call is TRBV30, the J call TRBJ1-6; 8 positions match TRBD1. The CDR3 consists of 15 residues. Trimming at V came to 1 base and at J to 8 bases, leaving 7 bases not matched to a gene. Germline V gene sequence: CDR1 GTSNPN, CDR2 SVGIG (reference sequence). As DNA, the CDR3 is TGTGCCTGGAGTGCCGGACAGGGTGACGATTCACCCCTCCACTTT. Its protein is CAWSAGQGDDSPLHF.